The 3 T cell receptor beta chains below all came from one sample that was sequenced in a study of cytomegalovirus exposure and HLA in healthy donors. TCRdb keeps only in-frame clones here, not all; method: immunoSEQ multiplex PCR. The sample records some 120,000 clones, approximately 95% being singletons. Sequenced: PBMCs. These receptors were taken from a man younger than 35 in good health and CMV-seronegative.

The V call is TRBV7-9, the J call TRBJ2-7, with TRBD2 identical over 13 bases. J gave up 2 bases and V 5 bases, and 15 bases lay outside the gene matches. CDR3 size: 19 residues. Germline V CDR1 and CDR2: SEHNR, FQNEAQ (reference sequence). CDR3 in amino acids: CASSPPPGLAGVGTYEQYF. The CDR3 coding sequence is TGTGCCAGCAGCCCACCCCCTGGACTAGCGGGAGTAGGGACCTACGAGCAGTACTTC. Combining the CDR3 with reference TRBV7-9 and TRBJ2-7 gives the whole variable domain DTGVSQNPRHKITKRGQNVTFRCDPISEHNRLYWYRQTLGQGPEFLTYFQNEAQLEKSRLLSDRFSAERPKGSFSTLEIQRTEQGDSAMYLCASSPPPGLAGVGTYEQYFGPGTRLTVT.

The chain couples TRBV7-2 to TRBJ2-2; 10 bases map to TRBD2. The CDR3 sequence is 16 residues long. Looked up from germline, CDR1 is SGHTA and CDR2 is FQGNSA. V lost 5 bases, J lost 4 bases, and 7 bases stayed unmatched. Here the CDR3 reads CASSPPGLAITGELFF. CDR3 sequence (DNA): TGTGCCAGCAGCCCTCCGGGACTAGCGATCACCGGGGAGCTGTTTTTT.

The rearrangement joins TRBV18 to TRBJ1-1; 7 bases align to TRBD1. Germline CDR1 is KGHSH and CDR2 is LQKENI. V lost 6 bases to trimming and J lost 8 bases; unmatched junction nucleotides: 9. The CDR3 loop spans 13 amino acids. The CDR3 sequence is CASSPQWGQEAFF. CDR3 in DNA: TGTGCCAGCTCCCCCCAATGGGGACAGGAAGCTTTCTTT.